The clone carrying this T cell receptor beta chain was picked up many times. Attachment of unique molecular identifiers was made to individual cDNA molecules. TCRdb called the 5' RACE reads again in MiXCR, with one record for every CDR3 protein. The sample has 55,000 to 70,000 distinct CDR3 sequences, less than 5.5% seen once; the top ten hold 4.5% to 5.5%. This entry comes from a study of early T cells in non-severe SARS-CoV-2 infection. This CDR3 contains 13 residues. Trimming pared 8 bases from V and 2 bases from J, leaving 13 bases between. Germline V gives CDR1 KGHSH, CDR2 LQKENI. The V gene is TRBV18, the J gene TRBJ2-7, with a weak D call TRBD2 (5 bases). The specimen sequenced was whole blood. This clonotype originated in an adult who was a healthcare worker with PCR-confirmed SARS-CoV-2 infection or an uninfected control (not recorded which). The CDR3 loop reads CASRLEAAYEQYF. CDR3 in DNA: TGTGCCAGCCGACTGGAGGCGGCCTACGAGCAGTACTTC.